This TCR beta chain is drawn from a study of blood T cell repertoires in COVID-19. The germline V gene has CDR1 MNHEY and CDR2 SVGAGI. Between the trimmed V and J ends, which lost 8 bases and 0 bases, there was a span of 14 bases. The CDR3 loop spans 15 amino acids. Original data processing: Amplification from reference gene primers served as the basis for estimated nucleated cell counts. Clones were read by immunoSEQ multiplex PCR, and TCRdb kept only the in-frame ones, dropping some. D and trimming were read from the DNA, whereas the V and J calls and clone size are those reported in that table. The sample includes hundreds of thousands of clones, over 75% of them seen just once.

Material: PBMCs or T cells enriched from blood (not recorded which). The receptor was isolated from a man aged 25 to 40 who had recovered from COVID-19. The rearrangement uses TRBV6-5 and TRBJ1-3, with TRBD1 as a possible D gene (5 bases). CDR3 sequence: CASSLTGNSGNTIYF. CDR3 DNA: TGTGCCAGCTCCCTCACAGGCAACTCTGGAAACACCATATATTTT.